The 9 T cell receptor beta chains listed next were all sequenced from one sample in a study of blood T cell repertoires in COVID-19 (dated by TCRdb to about 2020). The library relied on the immunoSEQ multiplex PCR assay. What TCRdb holds here is the immuneACCESS table cut down to in-frame rearrangements. Part of the clones is not present; checked against another copy, under half of the missing clones reflect an unresolved V gene, and the others are unexplained. For this sample the table gives about 340,000 clones, of which 80% to 95% were detected only once. The ten largest clonotypes hold 15% to 20% of the sample. The material sequenced was PBMCs or T cells enriched from blood (not recorded which). Every receptor here comes from a young woman who had recovered from COVID-19.

The chain couples TRBV7-9 to TRBJ2-7; 10 nucleotides line up with TRBD1. Germline V lookup: CDR1 SEHNR, CDR2 FQNEAQ (reference sequence). CDR3 size: 15 residues. Unmatched junction bases numbered 8, after V lost 3 bases and J lost 6 bases. The CDR3: CASSFDRGQFREQYF. The CDR3 DNA reads TGTGCCAGCAGCTTCGACAGGGGGCAATTTCGCGAGCAGTACTTC.

V is TRBV5-6 and J is TRBJ2-7, with 9 nucleotides matching TRBD1. This CDR3 spans 15 amino acids. The junction had 7 bases not matched to a gene; V was cut back by 3 bases and J by 3 bases. CDR1 and CDR2 from the germline V gene are SGHDT and YYEEEE. Here the CDR3 reads CASSSYTDRGYEQYF. The CDR3 DNA reads TGTGCCAGCAGCTCCTACACGGACAGGGGCTACGAGCAGTACTTC.

The V gene is TRBV10-3, the J gene TRBJ2-5; D might be TRBD2 (6 bases). Germline V gene data show CDR1 as ENHRY and CDR2 as SYGVKD. V gave up 6 bases and J gave up 2 bases, with 16 bases separating them. CDR3 length equals 15 residues. DNA of the CDR3: TGTGCCATCAGCCGAAAGGGAGGACTGCAAGAGACCCAGTACTTC. Residues: CAISRKGGLQETQYF.

The chain couples TRBV28 to TRBJ2-2; 7 bases are shared with TRBD1. The CDR3 has 15 amino acids. V lost 6 bases and J lost 0; bases outside the gene matches: 4. Per the germline V gene, CDR1 is MDHEN and CDR2 is SYDVKM. CDR3 DNA sequence: TGTGCCAGCAGAACAGGGGCCTCGAACACCGGGGAGCTGTTTTTT. Translating it yields CASRTGASNTGELFF.

The chain has TRBV28 and TRBJ1-2; D not resolved. With 7 bases removed from V and 0 bases from J, the gap between germline ends came to 18 bases. In germline, CDR1 is MDHEN, CDR2 SYDVKM. The CDR3 is 16 residues long. CDR3 amino acids: CASTFPLGAANYGYTF. The CDR3 coding sequence is TGTGCCAGCACCTTCCCCCTGGGAGCCGCTAACTATGGCTACACCTTC.

Here the CDR3 DNA reads TGTGCCACCCAGACTAGCGGGGGCCTTAGCACAGATACGCAGTATTTT. Translated, it gives CATQTSGGLSTDTQYF. The chain links TRBV5-4 to TRBJ2-3, with TRBD2 matching over 12 bases. J gave up 0 bases and V 9 bases, and 8 bases lay outside the gene matches. This CDR3 has 16 amino acids. The V gene's germline CDR1 is SGHNT and CDR2 YYREEE (reference sequence).

This rearrangement joins TRBV2 to TRBJ2-5, with TRBD1 identical over 9 bases. Germline CDR1 reads SNHLY; CDR2 reads FYNNEI. Trimming cost V 7 bases and J 4 bases; bases outside gene matches: 1. The CDR3 totals 12 residues. CDR3 in amino acids: CASKDRGETQYF. In nucleotides, the CDR3 is TGTGCCAGCAAGGACAGGGGAGAGACCCAGTACTTC.

This clone occurred once. This chain connects TRBV4-3 to TRBJ2-1, with 7 bases aligning to TRBD2. The ends lost 0 bases at V and 6 bases at J; junction bases unmatched: 5. The CDR3 extends over 15 amino acids. Germline V gene lookup returns CDR1 LGHNA and CDR2 YSLEER. Here the CDR3 reads CASSQDGPGGNEQFF. CDR3 sequence (DNA): TGCGCCAGCAGCCAAGATGGACCGGGGGGCAATGAGCAGTTCTTC.

This clone was observed a single time. The chain links TRBV27 to TRBJ1-2, with 7 bases matching TRBD1. The CDR3 sequence is 17 residues long. Germline CDR1 and CDR2: MNHEY and SMNVEV (reference sequence). V trimming: 1 base; J trimming: 4 bases; junction bases outside the gene matches: 12. The CDR3 bases are TGTGCCAGCAGTTTATATCCGGGACAGACCCGGGGCTATGGCTACACCTTC. Translated: CASSLYPGQTRGYGYTF.